This TCR beta chain came from a study of T cell repertoires in cytomegalovirus infection. Background on the study: The authors used CMV epitopes that were HLA-C-restricted (recently identified) and HLA-B-restricted (well studied).

A remark on this clonotype: Its antigen is still unknown.

TCRdb reprocessed the reads via MiXCR and lists one record per CDR3 protein. In the table there are hundreds of thousands of distinct CDR3 sequences, about 33% of which are singletons. This clonotype was sampled from a human donor in good health (CMV status not recorded). Some clones in this sample may be carry-over from other donors' samples. The sample was cultured PBMCs, taken from culture after CMV antigen stimulation.

The DNA of the CDR3 is TGTGCCAGCAGCTTAGTGGTTTCGGCGGCGGGGTACGAGCAGTACTTC. It encodes CASSLVVSAAGYEQYF. The gene calls are TRBV7-9 and TRBJ2-7; perhaps TRBD2 as D (6 bases). The V end was cut by 1 base, the J end by 4 bases, with 17 bases between. Germline CDR1 SEHNR, CDR2 FQNEAQ (reference sequence). The CDR3 contains 16 residues.